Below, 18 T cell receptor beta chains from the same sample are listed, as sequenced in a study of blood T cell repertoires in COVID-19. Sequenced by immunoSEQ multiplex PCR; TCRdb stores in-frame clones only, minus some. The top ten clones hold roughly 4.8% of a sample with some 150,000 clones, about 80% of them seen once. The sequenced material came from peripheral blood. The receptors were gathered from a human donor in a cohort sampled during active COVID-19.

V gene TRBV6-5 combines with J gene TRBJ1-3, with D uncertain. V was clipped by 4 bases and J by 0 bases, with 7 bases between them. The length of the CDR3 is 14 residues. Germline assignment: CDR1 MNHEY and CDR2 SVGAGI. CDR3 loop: CASSFSFSGNTIYF. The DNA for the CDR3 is TGTGCCAGCAGTTTCAGTTTCTCTGGAAACACCATATATTTT.

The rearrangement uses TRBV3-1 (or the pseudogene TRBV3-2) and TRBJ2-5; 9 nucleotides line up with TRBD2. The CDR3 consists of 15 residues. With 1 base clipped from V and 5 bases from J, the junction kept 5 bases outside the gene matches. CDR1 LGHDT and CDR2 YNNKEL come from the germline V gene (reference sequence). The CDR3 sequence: CASSQVLAGSETQYF. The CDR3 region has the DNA TGTGCCAGCAGCCAAGTCCTAGCGGGGAGTGAGACCCAGTACTTC.

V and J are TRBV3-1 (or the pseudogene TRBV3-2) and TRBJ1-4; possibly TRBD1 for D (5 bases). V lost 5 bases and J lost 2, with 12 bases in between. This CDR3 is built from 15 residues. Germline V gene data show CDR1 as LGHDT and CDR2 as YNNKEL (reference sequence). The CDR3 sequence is CASSKRGLTNEKLFF. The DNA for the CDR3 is TGTGCCAGCAGCAAGCGGGGACTTACTAATGAAAAACTGTTTTTT.

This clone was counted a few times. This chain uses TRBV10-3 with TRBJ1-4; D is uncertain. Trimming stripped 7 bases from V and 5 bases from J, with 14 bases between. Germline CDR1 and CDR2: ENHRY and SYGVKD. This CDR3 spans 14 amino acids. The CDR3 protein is CAIKGGRANEKLFF. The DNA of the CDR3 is TGTGCCATCAAGGGAGGACGCGCAAATGAAAAACTGTTTTTT.

DNA for the CDR3: TGTGCCAGCAGTAAAGACAGGGAAATCACCGGGGAGCTGTTTTTT. Amino acid sequence: CASSKDREITGELFF. V is TRBV2 and J is TRBJ2-2; 7 positions agree with TRBD1. Germline V gives CDR1 SNHLY, CDR2 FYNNEI. There are 15 residues in the CDR3. V lost 5 bases, J lost 4 bases, and 7 bases stayed unmatched.

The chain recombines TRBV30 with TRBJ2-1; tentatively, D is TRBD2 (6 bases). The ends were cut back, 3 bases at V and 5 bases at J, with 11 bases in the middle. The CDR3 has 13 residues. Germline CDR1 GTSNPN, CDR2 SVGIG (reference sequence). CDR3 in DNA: TGTGCCTGGAGATTGGAGGGAAACAATGAGCAGTTCTTC. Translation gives CAWRLEGNNEQFF.

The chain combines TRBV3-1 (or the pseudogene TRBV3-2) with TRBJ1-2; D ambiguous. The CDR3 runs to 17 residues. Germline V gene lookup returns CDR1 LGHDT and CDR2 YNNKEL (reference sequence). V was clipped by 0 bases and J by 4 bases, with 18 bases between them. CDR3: CASSQDYVGSRLYGYTF. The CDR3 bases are TGTGCCAGCAGCCAAGATTATGTAGGCAGCCGACTCTATGGCTACACCTTC.

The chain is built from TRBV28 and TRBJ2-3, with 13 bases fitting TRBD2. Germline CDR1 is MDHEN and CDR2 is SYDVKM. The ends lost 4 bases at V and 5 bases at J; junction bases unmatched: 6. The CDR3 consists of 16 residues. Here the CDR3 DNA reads TGTGCCAGCAGTTCGGGACTAGCGGGGAGGGTAGATACGCAGTATTTT. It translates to CASSSGLAGRVDTQYF.

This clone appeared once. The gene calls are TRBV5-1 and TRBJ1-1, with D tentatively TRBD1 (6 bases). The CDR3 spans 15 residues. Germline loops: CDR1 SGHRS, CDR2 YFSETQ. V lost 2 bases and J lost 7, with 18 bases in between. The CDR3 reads CASSFSGGADGEAFF. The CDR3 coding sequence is TGCGCCAGCAGCTTTTCTGGGGGGGCCGACGGTGAAGCTTTCTTT.

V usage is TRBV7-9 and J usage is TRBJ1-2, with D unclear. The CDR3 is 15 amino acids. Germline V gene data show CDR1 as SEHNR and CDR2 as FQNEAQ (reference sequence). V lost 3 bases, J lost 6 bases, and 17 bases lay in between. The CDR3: CASSFETYSSHGYTF. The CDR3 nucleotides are TGTGCCAGCAGCTTTGAGACATACTCATCTCATGGCTACACCTTC.

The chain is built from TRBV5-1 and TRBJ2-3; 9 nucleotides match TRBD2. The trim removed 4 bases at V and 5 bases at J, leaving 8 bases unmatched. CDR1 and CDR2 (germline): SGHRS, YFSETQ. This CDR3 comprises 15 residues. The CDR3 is CASSGGSSGIDTQYF. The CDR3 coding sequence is TGCGCCAGCAGCGGAGGGTCTAGCGGGATAGATACGCAGTATTTT.

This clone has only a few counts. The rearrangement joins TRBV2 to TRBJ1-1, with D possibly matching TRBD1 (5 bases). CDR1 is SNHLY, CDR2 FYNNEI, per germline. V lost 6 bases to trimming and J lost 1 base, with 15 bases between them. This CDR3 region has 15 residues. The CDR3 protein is CASRASGLQNTEAFF. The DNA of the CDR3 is TGTGCCAGCAGAGCCTCGGGACTCCAGAACACTGAAGCTTTCTTT.

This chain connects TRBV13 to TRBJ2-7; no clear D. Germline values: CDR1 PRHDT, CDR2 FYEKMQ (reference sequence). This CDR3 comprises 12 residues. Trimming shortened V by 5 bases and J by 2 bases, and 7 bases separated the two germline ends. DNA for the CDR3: TGTGCCAGCAGCCTATATACCTACGAGCAGTACTTC. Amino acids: CASSLYTYEQYF.

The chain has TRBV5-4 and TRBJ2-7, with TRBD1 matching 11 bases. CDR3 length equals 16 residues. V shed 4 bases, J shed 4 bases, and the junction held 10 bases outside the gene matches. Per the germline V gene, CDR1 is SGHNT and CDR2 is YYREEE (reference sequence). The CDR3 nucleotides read TGTGCCAGCAGCCCCCTTGGGGGACAGGGGGGGTACGAGCAGTACTTC. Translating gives CASSPLGGQGGYEQYF.

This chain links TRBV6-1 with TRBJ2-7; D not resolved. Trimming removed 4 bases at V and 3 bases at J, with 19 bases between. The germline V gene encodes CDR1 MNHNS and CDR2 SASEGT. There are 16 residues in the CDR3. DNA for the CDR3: TGTGCCAGCAGTGGATCGTACCAGGCCAGCCGCTACGAGCAGTACTTC. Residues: CASSGSYQASRYEQYF.

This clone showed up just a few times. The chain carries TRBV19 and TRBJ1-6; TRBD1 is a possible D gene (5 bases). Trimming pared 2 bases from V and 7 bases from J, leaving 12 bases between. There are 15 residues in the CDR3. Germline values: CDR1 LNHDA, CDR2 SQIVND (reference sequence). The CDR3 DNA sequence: TGTGCCAGTAGTATAACAAACAGGAAGAATTCACCCCTCCACTTT. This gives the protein CASSITNRKNSPLHF.

CDR3 in DNA: TGTGCCAGCAGCCTCCGGGACTCGGGAGGCTACACCTTC. It encodes CASSLRDSGGYTF. The J gene is TRBJ1-2, the V gene TRBV3-1 (or the pseudogene TRBV3-2); a weak D match, TRBD1 (5 bases). The CDR3 extends over 13 amino acids. Between the trimmed V and J ends, which lost 4 bases and 8 bases, there was a span of 14 bases. Per germline, CDR1 LGHDT and CDR2 YNNKEL (reference sequence).

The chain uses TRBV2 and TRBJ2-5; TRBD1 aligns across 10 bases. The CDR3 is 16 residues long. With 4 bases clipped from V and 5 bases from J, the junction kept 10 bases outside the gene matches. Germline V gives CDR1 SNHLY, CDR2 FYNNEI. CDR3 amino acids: CASSGGADRGHETQYF. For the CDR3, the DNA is TGTGCCAGCAGTGGAGGAGCCGACAGGGGGCATGAGACCCAGTACTTC.